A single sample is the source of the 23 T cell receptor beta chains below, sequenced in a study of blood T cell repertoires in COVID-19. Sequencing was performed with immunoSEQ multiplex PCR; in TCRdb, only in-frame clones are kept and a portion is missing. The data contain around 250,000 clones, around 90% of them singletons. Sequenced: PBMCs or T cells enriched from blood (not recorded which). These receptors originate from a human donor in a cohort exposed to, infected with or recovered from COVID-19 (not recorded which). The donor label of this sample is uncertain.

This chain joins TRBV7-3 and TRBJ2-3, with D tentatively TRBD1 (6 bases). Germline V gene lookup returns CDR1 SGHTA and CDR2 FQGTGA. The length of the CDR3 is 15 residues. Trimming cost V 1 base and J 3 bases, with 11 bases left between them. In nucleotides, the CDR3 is TGTGCCAGCAGCTTAATAGGGGGTTTAACAGATACGCAGTATTTT. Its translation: CASSLIGGLTDTQYF.

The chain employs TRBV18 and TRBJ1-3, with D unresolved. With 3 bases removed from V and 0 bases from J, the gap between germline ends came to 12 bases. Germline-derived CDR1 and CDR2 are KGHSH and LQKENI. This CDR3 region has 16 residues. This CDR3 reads CASSPQDGSSGNTIYF. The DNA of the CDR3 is TGTGCCAGCTCACCCCAGGACGGGAGCTCTGGAAACACCATATATTTT.

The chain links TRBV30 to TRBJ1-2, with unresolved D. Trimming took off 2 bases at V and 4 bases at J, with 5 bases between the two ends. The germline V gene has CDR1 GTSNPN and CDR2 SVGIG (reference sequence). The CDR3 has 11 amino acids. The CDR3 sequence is CAWSPLYGYTF. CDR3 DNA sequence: TGTGCCTGGAGTCCCCTCTATGGCTACACCTTC.

The CDR3, as DNA: TGTGCCATCACCCCGGGGGGGGCAACCACTGAAGCTTTCTTT. It specifies CAITPGGATTEAFF. V gene TRBV10-3 combines with J gene TRBJ1-1; perhaps TRBD1 as D (6 bases). Trimming cost V 7 bases and J 4 bases, with 16 bases left between them. This CDR3 region has 14 residues. Germline-derived CDR1 and CDR2 are ENHRY and SYGVKD.

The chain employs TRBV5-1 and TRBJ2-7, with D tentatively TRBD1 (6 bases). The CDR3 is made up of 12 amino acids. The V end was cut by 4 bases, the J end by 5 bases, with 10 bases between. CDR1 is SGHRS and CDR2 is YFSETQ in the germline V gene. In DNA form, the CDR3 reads TGCGCCAGCAGCATCACAGGGAACGAGCAGTACTTC. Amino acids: CASSITGNEQYF. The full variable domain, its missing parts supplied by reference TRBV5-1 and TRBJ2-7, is KAGVTQTPRYLIKTRGQQVTLSCSPISGHRSVSWYQQTPGQGLQFLFEYFSETQRNKGNFPGRFSGRQFSNSRSEMNVSTLELGDSALYLCASSITGNEQYFGPGTRLTVT.

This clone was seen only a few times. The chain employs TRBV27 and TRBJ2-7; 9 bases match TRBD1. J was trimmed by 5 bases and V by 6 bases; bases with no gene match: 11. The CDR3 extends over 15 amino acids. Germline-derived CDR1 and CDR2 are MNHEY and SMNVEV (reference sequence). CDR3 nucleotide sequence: TGTGCCAGCAGACTCTCACAGGGGGCAGTTGACGAGCAGTACTTC. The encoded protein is CASRLSQGAVDEQYF.

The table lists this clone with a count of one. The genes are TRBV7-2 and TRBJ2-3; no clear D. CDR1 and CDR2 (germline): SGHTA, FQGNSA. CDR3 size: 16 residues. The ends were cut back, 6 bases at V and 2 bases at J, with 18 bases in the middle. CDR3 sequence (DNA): TGTGCCAGCAGTCCACCCGGAGCTATTACCACAGATACGCAGTATTTT. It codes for CASSPPGAITTDTQYF.

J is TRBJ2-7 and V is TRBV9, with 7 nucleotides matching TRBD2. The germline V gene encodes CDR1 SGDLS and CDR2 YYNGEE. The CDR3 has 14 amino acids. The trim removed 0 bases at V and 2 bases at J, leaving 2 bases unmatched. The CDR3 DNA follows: TGTGCCAGCAGCGTAGGGGGAGGGGCCTACGAGCAGTACTTC. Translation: CASSVGGGAYEQYF.

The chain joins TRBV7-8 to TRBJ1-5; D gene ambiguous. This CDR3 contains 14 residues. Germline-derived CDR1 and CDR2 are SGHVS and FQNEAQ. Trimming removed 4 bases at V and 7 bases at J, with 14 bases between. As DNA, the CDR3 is TGTGCCAGCAGCTCTTCGAGGGTCAGGCAGCCCCAGCATTTT. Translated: CASSSSRVRQPQHF.

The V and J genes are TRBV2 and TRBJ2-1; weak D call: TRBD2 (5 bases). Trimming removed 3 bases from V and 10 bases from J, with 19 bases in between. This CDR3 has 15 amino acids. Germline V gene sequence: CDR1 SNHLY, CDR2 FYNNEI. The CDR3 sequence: CASSEIPLAVREQFF. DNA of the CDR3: TGTGCCAGCAGTGAGATACCCCTAGCAGTACGCGAGCAGTTCTTC.

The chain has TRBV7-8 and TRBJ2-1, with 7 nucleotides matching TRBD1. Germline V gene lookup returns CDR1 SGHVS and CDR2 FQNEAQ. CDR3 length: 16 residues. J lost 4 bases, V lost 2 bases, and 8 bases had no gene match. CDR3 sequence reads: CASSLSGQILYNEQFF. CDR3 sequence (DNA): TGTGCCAGCAGCTTATCGGGACAGATTTTGTACAATGAGCAGTTCTTC.

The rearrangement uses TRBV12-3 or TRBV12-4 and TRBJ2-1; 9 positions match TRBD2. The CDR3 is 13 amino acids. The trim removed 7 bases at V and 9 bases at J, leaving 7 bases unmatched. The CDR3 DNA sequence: TGTGCCAGCATCATTAGCGGGGGTGGTGAGCAGTTCTTC. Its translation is CASIISGGGEQFF.

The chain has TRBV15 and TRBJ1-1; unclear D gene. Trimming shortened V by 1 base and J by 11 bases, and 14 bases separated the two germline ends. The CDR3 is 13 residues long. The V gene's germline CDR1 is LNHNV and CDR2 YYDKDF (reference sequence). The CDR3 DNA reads TGTGCCACCAGCAGAGGTCCCTTTGACGGGGCTTTCTTT. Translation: CATSRGPFDGAFF.

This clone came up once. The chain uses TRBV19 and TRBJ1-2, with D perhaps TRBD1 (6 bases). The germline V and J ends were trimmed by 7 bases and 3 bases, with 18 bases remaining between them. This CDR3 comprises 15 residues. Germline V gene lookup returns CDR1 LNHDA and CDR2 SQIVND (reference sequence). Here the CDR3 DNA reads TGTGCCAGTAAGGACAGTGAGGGGCGATACTATGGCTACACCTTC. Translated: CASKDSEGRYYGYTF.

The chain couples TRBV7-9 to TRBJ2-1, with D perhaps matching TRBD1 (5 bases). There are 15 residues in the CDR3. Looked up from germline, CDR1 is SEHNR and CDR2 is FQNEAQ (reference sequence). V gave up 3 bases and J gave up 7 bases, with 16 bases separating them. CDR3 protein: CASSFWGGFLNEQFF. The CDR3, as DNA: TGTGCCAGCAGCTTTTGGGGCGGCTTCTTGAATGAGCAGTTCTTC. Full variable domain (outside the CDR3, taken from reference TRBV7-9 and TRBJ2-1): DTGVSQNPRHKITKRGQNVTFRCDPISEHNRLYWYRQTLGQGPEFLTYFQNEAQLEKSRLLSDRFSAERPKGSFSTLEIQRTEQGDSAMYLCASSFWGGFLNEQFFGPGTRLTVL.

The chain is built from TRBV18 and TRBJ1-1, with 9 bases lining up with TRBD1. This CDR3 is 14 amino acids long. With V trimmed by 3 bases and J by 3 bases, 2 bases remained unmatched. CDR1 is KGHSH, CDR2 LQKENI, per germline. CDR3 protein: CASSPGTGYTEAFF. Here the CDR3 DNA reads TGTGCCAGCTCACCCGGGACAGGGTACACTGAAGCTTTCTTT. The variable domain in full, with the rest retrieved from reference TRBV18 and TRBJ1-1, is NAGVMQNPRHLVRRRGQEARLRCSPMKGHSHVYWYRQLPEEGLKFMVYLQKENIIDESGMPKERFSAEFPKEGPSILRIQQVVRGDSAAYFCASSPGTGYTEAFFGQGTRLTVV.

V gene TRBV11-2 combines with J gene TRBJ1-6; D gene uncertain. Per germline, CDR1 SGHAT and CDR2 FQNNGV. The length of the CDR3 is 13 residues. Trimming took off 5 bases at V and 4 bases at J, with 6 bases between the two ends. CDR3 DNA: TGTGCCAGCAGCCCACTTTATAATTCACCCCTCCACTTT. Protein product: CASSPLYNSPLHF.

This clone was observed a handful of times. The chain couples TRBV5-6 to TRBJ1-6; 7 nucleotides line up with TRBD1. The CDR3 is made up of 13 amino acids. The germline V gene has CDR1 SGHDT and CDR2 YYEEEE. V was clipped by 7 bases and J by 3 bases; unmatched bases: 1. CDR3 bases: TGTGCCAGCGGACAGGTCTATAATTCACCCCTCCACTTT. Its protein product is CASGQVYNSPLHF.

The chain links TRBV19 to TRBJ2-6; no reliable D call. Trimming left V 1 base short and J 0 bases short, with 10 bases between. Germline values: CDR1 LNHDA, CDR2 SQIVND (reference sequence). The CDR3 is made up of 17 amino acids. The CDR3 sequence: CASSIATLISGANVLTF. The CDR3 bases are TGTGCCAGTAGTATAGCCACTTTAATCTCTGGGGCCAACGTCCTGACTTTC. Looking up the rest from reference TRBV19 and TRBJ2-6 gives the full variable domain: DGGITQSPKYLFRKEGQNVTLSCEQNLNHDAMYWYRQDPGQGLRLIYYSQIVNDFQKGDIAEGYSVSREKKESFPLTVTSAQKNPTAFYLCASSIATLISGANVLTFGAGSRLTVL.

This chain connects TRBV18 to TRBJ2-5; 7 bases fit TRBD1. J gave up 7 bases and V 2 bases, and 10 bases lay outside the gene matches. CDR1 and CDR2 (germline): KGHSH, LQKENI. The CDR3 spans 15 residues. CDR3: CASSPRDSPVGTQYF. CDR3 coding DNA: TGTGCCAGCTCACCAAGGGACAGCCCGGTGGGGACCCAGTACTTC. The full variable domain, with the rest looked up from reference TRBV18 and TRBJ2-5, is NAGVMQNPRHLVRRRGQEARLRCSPMKGHSHVYWYRQLPEEGLKFMVYLQKENIIDESGMPKERFSAEFPKEGPSILRIQQVVRGDSAAYFCASSPRDSPVGTQYFGPGTRLLVL.

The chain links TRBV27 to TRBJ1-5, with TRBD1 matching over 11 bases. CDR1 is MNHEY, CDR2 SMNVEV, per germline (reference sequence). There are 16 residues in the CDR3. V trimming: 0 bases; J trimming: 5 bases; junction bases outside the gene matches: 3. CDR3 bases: TGTGCCAGCAGTTTATCGCGGGGACAGGGGGATCAGCCCCAGCATTTT. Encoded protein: CASSLSRGQGDQPQHF.

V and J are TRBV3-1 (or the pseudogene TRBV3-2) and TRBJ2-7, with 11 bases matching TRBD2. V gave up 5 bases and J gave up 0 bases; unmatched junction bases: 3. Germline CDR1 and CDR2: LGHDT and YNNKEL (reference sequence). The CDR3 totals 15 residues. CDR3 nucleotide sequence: TGTGCCAGCAGCTACACTAGCGGGAGCTCCTACGAGCAGTACTTC. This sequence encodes CASSYTSGSSYEQYF.

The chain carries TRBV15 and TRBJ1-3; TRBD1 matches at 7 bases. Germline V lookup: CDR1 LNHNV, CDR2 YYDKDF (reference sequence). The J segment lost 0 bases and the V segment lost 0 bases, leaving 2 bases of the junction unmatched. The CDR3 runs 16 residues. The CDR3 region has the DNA TGTGCCACCAGCAGAGAGGGACAGTTCTCTGGAAACACCATATATTTT. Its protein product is CATSREGQFSGNTIYF.